This record concerns one T cell receptor beta chain sequence. Its antigen target is currently unknown. Qualities for individual bases were not recorded, and no much larger clone is one base off. This entry comes from a study of T cell changes during pregnancy in multiple sclerosis (dated by TCRdb to 2018 to 2020). In terms of the full investigation: The study examined how the T cell repertoire changed over the course of pregnancy in women with multiple sclerosis.

The protocol used for the library was the immunoSEQ multiplex PCR assay. TCRdb re-hosts the immuneACCESS table, in-frame sequences only. Its copies lack some clones; in the studies checked, an unresolved V gene accounts for under half of them, and the cause for the rest is not known. The sample contains roughly 48,000 clones, approximately 92% of them found a single time. The ten largest clones capture over 0.85% of the sample. For this chain, trimming is 6 bases at the V end and 8 bases at the J end, and the number of junction bases without a gene match is 8. The CDR3 numbers 15 residues from cysteine through phenylalanine. Only CDR3 DNA is held: 45 bases, read in frame from base 1. Via the germline V gene (reference sequence), CDR1 is LNHDA and CDR2 SQIVND.

The receptor was isolated from a female donor in good health, enrolled as a control in a pregnancy study. The source material was CD4+ T cells from peripheral blood mononuclear cells, sampled in the second trimester of pregnancy. The chain is made from TRBV19 and TRBJ2-1, with 12 bases in between that match TRBD1. The nucleotides read TGTGCCAGTAGCCCCCCGGGACAGGGGGCCCATGAGCAGTTCTTC. Its translation reads: CASSPPGQGAHEQFF.